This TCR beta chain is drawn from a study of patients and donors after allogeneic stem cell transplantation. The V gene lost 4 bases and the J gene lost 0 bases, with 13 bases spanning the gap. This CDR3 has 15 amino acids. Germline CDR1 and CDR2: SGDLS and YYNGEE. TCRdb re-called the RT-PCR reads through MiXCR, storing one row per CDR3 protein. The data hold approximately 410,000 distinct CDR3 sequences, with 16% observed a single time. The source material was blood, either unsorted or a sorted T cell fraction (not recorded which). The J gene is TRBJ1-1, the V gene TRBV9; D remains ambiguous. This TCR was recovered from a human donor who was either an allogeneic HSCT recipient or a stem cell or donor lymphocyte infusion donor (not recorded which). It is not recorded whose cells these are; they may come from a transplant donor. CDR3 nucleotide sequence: TGTGCCAGCAGCCTTCTACAAATCATGAACACTGAAGCTTTCTTT. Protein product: CASSLLQIMNTEAFF.